These 27 T cell receptor beta chains came from one sample sequenced in a study of shared clonotypes between healthy human individuals. Method: immunoSEQ multiplex PCR; TCRdb's copy keeps in-frame clones and lacks some. Counted here are approximately 2,300,000 clones, around 93% occurring once; the ten biggest clones make up more than 0.35%. Sequencing was done on a sample of naive CD4+ T cells from PBMCs. The subset here: CD45RA+ positively selected. The origin of the receptors is a man aged 18 to 30 in good health. Some clones in this sample may be carry-over from other donors' samples.

On this clone: The sample holds other DNA sequences that translate to the same CDR3. This chain connects TRBV7-2 to TRBJ2-5; tentatively, D is TRBD1 (5 bases). Germline V gene lookup returns CDR1 SGHTA and CDR2 FQGNSA. The CDR3 runs 13 residues. Trimming left V 5 bases short and J 2 bases short, with 9 bases between. The CDR3 spells CASSRRQQETQYF. CDR3 nucleotide sequence: TGTGCCAGCAGCCGACGACAGCAAGAGACCCAGTACTTC.

The V and J genes are TRBV7-6 and TRBJ2-2; 8 bases align to TRBD1. The CDR3 runs 15 residues. The germline gives CDR1 SGHVS, CDR2 FNYEAQ. Trimming at V came to 1 base and at J to 6 bases, leaving 4 bases not matched to a gene. The CDR3 loop is CASSLGRQGPGELFF. CDR3 in DNA: TGTGCCAGCAGCTTAGGACGACAGGGGCCCGGGGAGCTGTTTTTT.

With regard to this clone: This specimen includes other DNA sequences encoding the same CDR3. The gene calls are TRBV9 and TRBJ1-1; TRBD1 might be the D (6 bases). CDR3 length equals 14 residues. Germline V gene data show CDR1 as SGDLS and CDR2 as YYNGEE. V dropped 2 bases and J dropped 2 bases, with 10 bases sitting between them. The CDR3 sequence: CASSVTGLNTEAFF. The CDR3 region has the DNA TGTGCCAGCAGCGTGACAGGACTAAACACTGAAGCTTTCTTT.

This clone appeared once. The genes are TRBV7-9 and TRBJ2-2, with D unresolved. Germline V lookup: CDR1 SEHNR, CDR2 FQNEAQ (reference sequence). The CDR3 is made up of 16 amino acids. V was cut by 6 bases and J by 0 bases, with 14 bases left in between. The CDR3 DNA reads TGTGCCAGCAGGGCGGTGGGCACCTCGAACACCGGGGAGCTGTTTTTT. Protein sequence: CASRAVGTSNTGELFF.

The J gene is TRBJ2-5, the V gene TRBV7-8; D remains ambiguous. The germline V and J ends were trimmed by 2 bases and 4 bases, with 8 bases remaining between them. There are 13 residues in the CDR3. The germline V gene encodes CDR1 SGHVS and CDR2 FQNEAQ. CDR3 coding DNA: TGTGCCAGCAGCTTATCTGTGCCAGAGACCCAGTACTTC. Amino acids: CASSLSVPETQYF.

On this clone itself: This same CDR3 is encoded by further DNA sequences in the sample. This rearrangement joins TRBV5-1 to TRBJ2-2; 7 positions match TRBD1. Per germline, CDR1 SGHRS and CDR2 YFSETQ. The J segment lost 3 bases and the V segment lost 4 bases, leaving 6 bases of the junction unmatched. The CDR3 runs to 15 residues. The CDR3 DNA sequence: TGCGCCAGCAGCAAAGACAGGGTGGACACCGGGGAGCTGTTTTTT. This sequence encodes CASSKDRVDTGELFF.

The chain combines TRBV4-3 with TRBJ1-3; TRBD1 matches at 7 bases. The CDR3 has 16 amino acids. Germline lookup yields CDR1 LGHNA and CDR2 YSLEER. The V gene end was trimmed by 0 bases and the J gene end by 8 bases; junction bases not matched to a gene: 10. The CDR3 DNA sequence: TGCGCCAGCAGCCAAGAGTCCCCCCAGGGGGAGTACACCATATATTTT. This encodes CASSQESPQGEYTIYF.

V and J are TRBV6-5 and TRBJ1-2; 7 nucleotides line up with TRBD1. After removal of 7 bases from V and 9 bases from J, the junction contained 11 bases not matched to a gene. This CDR3 has 13 amino acids. Germline values: CDR1 MNHEY, CDR2 SVGAGI. The CDR3: CASIDSKGARYTF. The DNA of the CDR3 is TGTGCCAGCATTGACAGTAAGGGGGCACGCTACACCTTC.

The gene calls are TRBV2 and TRBJ1-3; TRBD1 is a possible D gene (5 bases). V was cut by 11 bases and J by 3 bases, with 17 bases left in between. Germline V gene lookup returns CDR1 SNHLY and CDR2 FYNNEI. The CDR3 has 14 residues. This chain's CDR3 is CAHTQRGGGNTIYF. The CDR3 DNA is TGTGCCCACACCCAGCGGGGCGGTGGAAACACCATATATTTT.

Note on this clone: The same CDR3 can be traced to other DNA sequences in this sample. V is TRBV5-4 and J is TRBJ1-5; D not certain. Germline V gene sequence: CDR1 SGHNT, CDR2 YYREEE (reference sequence). The CDR3 length is 14 residues. V lost 1 base to trimming and J lost 1 base, with 6 bases between them. CDR3 loop: CASSLFASNQPQHF. The DNA for the CDR3 is TGTGCCAGCAGCTTGTTCGCGAGCAATCAGCCCCAGCATTTT.

In this sample, this clone turned up once. Other DNA sequences from this sample encode an identical CDR3 as well. The chain couples TRBV6-5 to TRBJ1-1; TRBD1 aligns across 7 bases. V was clipped by 6 bases and J by 3 bases; unmatched bases: 7. Germline V gene data show CDR1 as MNHEY and CDR2 as SVGAGI. CDR3 size: 14 residues. In DNA, the CDR3 is TGTGCCAGCAGCAGCAGAACAGGGGACACTGAAGCTTTCTTT. This encodes CASSSRTGDTEAFF.

The J gene is TRBJ1-1, the V gene TRBV2, with 8 bases identical to TRBD1. CDR1 is SNHLY, CDR2 FYNNEI, per germline. This CDR3 is 14 amino acids long. The trim removed 6 bases at V and 1 base at J, leaving 4 bases unmatched. The CDR3 loop reads CASSPGTGNTEAFF. As DNA, the CDR3 is TGTGCCAGCAGCCCCGGGACAGGGAACACTGAAGCTTTCTTT. The full variable domain, with the rest looked up from reference TRBV2 and TRBJ1-1, is EPEVTQTPSHQVTQMGQEVILRCVPISNHLYFYWYRQILGQKVEFLVSFYNNEISEKSEIFDDQFSVERPDGSNFTLKIRSTKLEDSAMYFCASSPGTGNTEAFFGQGTRLTVV.

The gene calls are TRBV5-4 and TRBJ2-7, with TRBD2 matching over 8 bases. This CDR3 contains 15 residues. Germline V lookup: CDR1 SGHNT, CDR2 YYREEE (reference sequence). Trimming took 2 bases from V and 2 from J; bases not matched to a gene: 6. The CDR3 nucleotides are TGTGCCAGCAGCTTTGTAGCGGGGCAAGCCTACGAGCAGTACTTC. Translation gives CASSFVAGQAYEQYF.

This chain's CDR3 is CASSSVGSTDTQYF. DNA of the CDR3: TGTGCCAGCAGCTCGGTCGGCAGCACAGATACGCAGTATTTT. The V call is TRBV7-6, the J call TRBJ2-3, with D unresolved. The V and J ends lost 4 bases and 0 bases respectively, with 8 bases between them. The CDR3 contains 14 residues. Germline-derived CDR1 and CDR2 are SGHVS and FNYEAQ.

The rearrangement joins TRBV28 to TRBJ2-7; 7 nucleotides align to TRBD2. CDR3 length: 12 residues. Germline CDR1 MDHEN, CDR2 SYDVKM. Trimming removed 7 bases from V and 2 bases from J; junction bases left unmatched: 2. The CDR3 loop is CASKRDTYEQYF. The CDR3 bases are TGTGCCAGCAAGCGGGATACCTACGAGCAGTACTTC.

The genes are TRBV6-5 and TRBJ2-1; D unresolved. The germline gives CDR1 MNHEY, CDR2 SVGAGI. This CDR3 spans 13 amino acids. V shed 2 bases and J shed 9 bases, with 11 bases lying between them. DNA of the CDR3: TGTGCCAGCAGTTACAGGCGTCAGCTTGAGCAGTTCTTC. Amino acids: CASSYRRQLEQFF.

The rearrangement joins TRBV6-6 to TRBJ1-2; the D gene is possibly TRBD1 (5 bases). Germline-derived CDR1 and CDR2 are MNHNY and SVGAGI (reference sequence). V was trimmed by 0 bases and J by 5 bases, leaving 10 bases between them. The CDR3 has 14 residues. CDR3 coding DNA: TGTGCCAGCAGTTACTCGGCAGGGACTTATGGCTACACCTTC. Its translation: CASSYSAGTYGYTF.

The chain carries TRBV25-1 and TRBJ2-2; TRBD1 agrees at 9 bases. CDR1 MGHDK and CDR2 SYGVNS come from the germline V gene. V lost 6 bases to trimming and J lost 4 bases; unmatched junction nucleotides: 6. The CDR3 spans 15 residues. The CDR3: CASRPGQGRTGELFF. As DNA, the CDR3 is TGTGCCAGCAGGCCGGGACAGGGCCGCACCGGGGAGCTGTTTTTT. The full variable domain, with the rest looked up from reference TRBV25-1 and TRBJ2-2, is EADIYQTPRYLVIGTGKKITLECSQTMGHDKMYWYQQDPGMELHLIHYSYGVNSTEKGDLSSESTVSRIRTEHFPLTLESARPSHTSQYLCASRPGQGRTGELFFGEGSRLTVL.

The rearrangement joins TRBV7-2 to TRBJ1-5, with a possible D match to TRBD1 (6 bases). The CDR3 totals 13 residues. V dropped 5 bases and J dropped 5 bases, with 10 bases sitting between them. The germline gives CDR1 SGHTA, CDR2 FQGNSA. The DNA of the CDR3 is TGTGCCAGCAGCCTGGACAGATATCAGCCCCAGCATTTT. It encodes CASSLDRYQPQHF.

The CDR3, as DNA: TGTGCCAGCAGGGGTGGGACAGCGAATGGCTACACCTTC. This gives the protein CASRGGTANGYTF. The chain couples TRBV2 to TRBJ1-2, with 7 bases that match TRBD1. Per the germline V gene, CDR1 is SNHLY and CDR2 is FYNNEI. The length of the CDR3 is 13 residues. With V trimmed by 6 bases and J by 6 bases, 7 bases remained unmatched. Full variable domain (rest looked up from reference TRBV2 and TRBJ1-2): EPEVTQTPSHQVTQMGQEVILRCVPISNHLYFYWYRQILGQKVEFLVSFYNNEISEKSEIFDDQFSVERPDGSNFTLKIRSTKLEDSAMYFCASRGGTANGYTFGSGTRLTVV.

The chain uses TRBV7-3 and TRBJ2-2; D possibly corresponds to TRBD1 (5 bases). This CDR3 is built from 13 residues. Trimming left V 5 bases short and J 6 bases short, with 10 bases between. CDR1 is SGHTA, CDR2 FQGTGA, per germline. In DNA form, the CDR3 reads TGTGCCAGCAGCCAAGGACATCCCGGGGAGCTGTTTTTT. Amino acid sequence: CASSQGHPGELFF.

This clone was found once. The J gene is TRBJ2-3, the V gene TRBV11-3; D may match TRBD1 or TRBD2 (5 bases each). From germline, CDR1 is SGHNT and CDR2 YENEEA. The length of the CDR3 is 15 residues. The ends were cut back, 5 bases at V and 7 bases at J, with 19 bases in the middle. In DNA, the CDR3 is TGTGCCAGCAGCCCAACGGCCGAGGGGATACATACGCAGTATTTT. Encoded protein: CASSPTAEGIHTQYF.

The rearrangement links TRBV5-1 to TRBJ2-3; 8 bases are shared with TRBD1. From germline, CDR1 is SGHRS and CDR2 YFSETQ. This CDR3 comprises 14 residues. V lost 3 bases and J lost 4; bases outside the gene matches: 4. DNA of the CDR3: TGCGCCAGCAGCTCAGGGGGCTTCGCAGATACGCAGTATTTT. This sequence encodes CASSSGGFADTQYF.

About this clone: Other DNA variants within this sample encode the same CDR3. The chain recombines TRBV5-1 with TRBJ2-1, with unresolved D. The CDR3 covers 13 residues. V was trimmed by 2 bases and J by 3 bases, leaving 6 bases between them. Germline V gene lookup returns CDR1 SGHRS and CDR2 YFSETQ. The CDR3 loop reads CASSFGIYNEQFF. CDR3 coding DNA: TGCGCCAGCAGCTTTGGGATCTACAATGAGCAGTTCTTC. The complete variable domain, with remaining parts taken from reference TRBV5-1 and TRBJ2-1, reads KAGVTQTPRYLIKTRGQQVTLSCSPISGHRSVSWYQQTPGQGLQFLFEYFSETQRNKGNFPGRFSGRQFSNSRSEMNVSTLELGDSALYLCASSFGIYNEQFFGPGTRLTVL.

The chain joins TRBV27 to TRBJ1-1; maybe TRBD1 (6 bases). Looked up from germline, CDR1 is MNHEY and CDR2 is SMNVEV (reference sequence). The CDR3 has 14 residues. V lost 5 bases to trimming and J lost 1 base, with 11 bases between them. The CDR3 loop is CASSVLTGNTEAFF. The CDR3 DNA is TGTGCCAGCAGTGTCTTGACAGGGAACACTGAAGCTTTCTTT.

J is TRBJ2-7 and V is TRBV5-4; D is undetermined. Germline loops: CDR1 SGHNT, CDR2 YYREEE (reference sequence). This CDR3 has 15 amino acids. V was shortened by 3 bases and J by 5 bases, with 18 bases between the two germline ends. CDR3 sequence (DNA): TGTGCCAGCAGCTCCCCCTCGAAGGTTAAGGACGAGCAGTACTTC. The encoded protein is CASSSPSKVKDEQYF. Variable domain in full (rest from reference TRBV5-4 and TRBJ2-7): ETGVTQSPTHLIKTRGQQVTLRCSSQSGHNTVSWYQQALGQGPQFIFQYYREEENGRGNFPPRFSGLQFPNYSSELNVNALELDDSALYLCASSSPSKVKDEQYFGPGTRLTVT.

This chain links TRBV30 with TRBJ1-3, with TRBD1 as a possible D gene (5 bases). Trimming removed 8 bases from V and 0 bases from J, with 14 bases in between. Germline V lookup: CDR1 GTSNPN, CDR2 SVGIG (reference sequence). The CDR3 has 14 residues. This CDR3 is CAGNRGYSGNTIYF. The CDR3 DNA sequence: TGTGCCGGTAATCGGGGGTACTCTGGAAACACCATATATTTT.